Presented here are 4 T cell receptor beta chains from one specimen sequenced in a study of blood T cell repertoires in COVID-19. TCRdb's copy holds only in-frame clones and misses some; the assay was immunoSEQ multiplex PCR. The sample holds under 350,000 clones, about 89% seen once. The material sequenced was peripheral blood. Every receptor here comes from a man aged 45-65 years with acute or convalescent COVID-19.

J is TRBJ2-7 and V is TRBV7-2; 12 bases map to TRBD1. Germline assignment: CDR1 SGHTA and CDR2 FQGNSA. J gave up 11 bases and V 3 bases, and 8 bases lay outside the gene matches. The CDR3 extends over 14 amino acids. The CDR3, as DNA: TGTGCCAGCAGCTTCCGGGACAGGGGGCGTCTAAAGTACTTC. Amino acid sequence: CASSFRDRGRLKYF.

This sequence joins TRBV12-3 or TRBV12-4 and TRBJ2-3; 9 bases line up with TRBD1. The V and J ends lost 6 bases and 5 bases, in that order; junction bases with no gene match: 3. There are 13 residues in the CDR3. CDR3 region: CASRRTGVDTQYF. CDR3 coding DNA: TGTGCCAGCAGGCGGACAGGGGTAGATACGCAGTATTTT.

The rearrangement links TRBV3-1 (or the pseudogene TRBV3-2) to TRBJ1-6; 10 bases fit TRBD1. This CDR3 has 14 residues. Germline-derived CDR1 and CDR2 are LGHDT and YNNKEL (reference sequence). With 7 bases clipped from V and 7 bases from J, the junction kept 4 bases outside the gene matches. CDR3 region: CASTPGQGNSPLHF. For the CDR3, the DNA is TGTGCCAGCACCCCGGGACAGGGGAATTCACCCCTCCACTTT.

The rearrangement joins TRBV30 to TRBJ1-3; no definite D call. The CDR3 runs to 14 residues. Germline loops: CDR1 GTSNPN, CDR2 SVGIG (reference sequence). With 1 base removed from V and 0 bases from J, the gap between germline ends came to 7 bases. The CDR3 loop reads CAWSGVYSGNTIYF. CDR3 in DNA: TGTGCCTGGAGTGGCGTCTACTCTGGAAACACCATATATTTT.